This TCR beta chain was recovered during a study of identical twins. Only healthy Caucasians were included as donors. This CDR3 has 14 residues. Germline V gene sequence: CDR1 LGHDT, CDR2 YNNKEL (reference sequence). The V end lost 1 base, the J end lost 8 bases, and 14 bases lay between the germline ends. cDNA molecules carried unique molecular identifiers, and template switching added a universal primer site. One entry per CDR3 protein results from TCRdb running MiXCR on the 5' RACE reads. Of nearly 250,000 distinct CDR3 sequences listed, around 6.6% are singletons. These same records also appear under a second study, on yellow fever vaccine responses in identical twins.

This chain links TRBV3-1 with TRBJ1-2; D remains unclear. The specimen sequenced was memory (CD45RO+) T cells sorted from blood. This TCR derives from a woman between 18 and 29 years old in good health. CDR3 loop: CASSQAQTAIGYTF. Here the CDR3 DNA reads TGTGCCAGCAGCCAAGCTCAAACCGCCATCGGCTACACCTTC.